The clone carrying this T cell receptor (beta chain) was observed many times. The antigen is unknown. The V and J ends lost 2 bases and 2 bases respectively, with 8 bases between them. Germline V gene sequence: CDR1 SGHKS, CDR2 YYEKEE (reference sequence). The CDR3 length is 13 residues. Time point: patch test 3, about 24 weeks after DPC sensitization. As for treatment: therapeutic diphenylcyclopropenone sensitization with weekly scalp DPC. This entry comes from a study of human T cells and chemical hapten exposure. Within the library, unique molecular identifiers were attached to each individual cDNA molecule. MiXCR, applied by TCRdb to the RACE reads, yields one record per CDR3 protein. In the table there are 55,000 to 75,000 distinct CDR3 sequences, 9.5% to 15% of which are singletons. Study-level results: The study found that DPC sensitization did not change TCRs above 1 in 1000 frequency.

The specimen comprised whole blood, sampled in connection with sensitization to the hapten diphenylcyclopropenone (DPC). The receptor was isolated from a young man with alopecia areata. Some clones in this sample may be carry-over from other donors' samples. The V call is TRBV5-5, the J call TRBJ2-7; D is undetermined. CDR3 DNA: TGTGCCAGCAGCTTCCCTGCCGCCTACGAGCAGTACTTC. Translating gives CASSFPAAYEQYF.